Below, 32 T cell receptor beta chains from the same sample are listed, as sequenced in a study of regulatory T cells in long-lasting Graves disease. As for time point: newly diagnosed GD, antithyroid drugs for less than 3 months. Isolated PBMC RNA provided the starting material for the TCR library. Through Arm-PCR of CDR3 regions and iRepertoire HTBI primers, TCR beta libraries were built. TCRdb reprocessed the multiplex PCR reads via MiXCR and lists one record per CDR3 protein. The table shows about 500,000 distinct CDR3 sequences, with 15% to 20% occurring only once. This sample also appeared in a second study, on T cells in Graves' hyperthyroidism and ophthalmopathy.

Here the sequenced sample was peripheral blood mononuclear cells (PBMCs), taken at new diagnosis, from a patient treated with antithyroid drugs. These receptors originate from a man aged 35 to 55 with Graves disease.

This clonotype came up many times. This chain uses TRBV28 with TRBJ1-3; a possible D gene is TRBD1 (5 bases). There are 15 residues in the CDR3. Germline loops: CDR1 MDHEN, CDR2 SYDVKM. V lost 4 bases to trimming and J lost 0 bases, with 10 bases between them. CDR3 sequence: CASSYGGASGNTIYF. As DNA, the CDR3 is TGTGCCAGCAGTTATGGAGGGGCCTCTGGAAACACCATATATTTT.

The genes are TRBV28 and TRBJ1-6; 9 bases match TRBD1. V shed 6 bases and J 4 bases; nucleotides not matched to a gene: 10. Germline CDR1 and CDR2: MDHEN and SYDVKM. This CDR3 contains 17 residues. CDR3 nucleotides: TGTGCCAGCAGGGGGGACAGGGCCCATAGATATAATTCACCCCTCCACTTT. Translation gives CASRGDRAHRYNSPLHF. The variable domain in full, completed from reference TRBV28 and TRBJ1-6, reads DVKVTQSSRYLVKRTGEKVFLECVQDMDHENMFWYRQDPGLGLRLIYFSYDVKMKEKGDIPEGYSVSREKKERFSLILESASTNQTSMYLCASRGDRAHRYNSPLHFGNGTRLTVT.

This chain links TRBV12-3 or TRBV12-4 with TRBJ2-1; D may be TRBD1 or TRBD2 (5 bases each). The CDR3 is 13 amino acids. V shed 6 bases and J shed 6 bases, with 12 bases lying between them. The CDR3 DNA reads TGTGCCAGCAGCTCGAAGGGGACCAATGAGCAGTTCTTC. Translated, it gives CASSSKGTNEQFF.

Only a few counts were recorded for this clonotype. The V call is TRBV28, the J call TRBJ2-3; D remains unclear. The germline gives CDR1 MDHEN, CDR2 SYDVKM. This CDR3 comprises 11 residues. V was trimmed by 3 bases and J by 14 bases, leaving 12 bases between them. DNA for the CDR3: TGTGCCAGCAGTTTGGGTAGGATGGGGTATTTT. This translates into CASSLGRMGYF.

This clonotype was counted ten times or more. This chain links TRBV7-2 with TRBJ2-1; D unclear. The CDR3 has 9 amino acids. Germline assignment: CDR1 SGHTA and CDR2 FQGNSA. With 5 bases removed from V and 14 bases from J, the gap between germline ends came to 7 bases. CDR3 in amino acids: CASSPTEFF. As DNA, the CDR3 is TGTGCCAGCAGCCCGACGGAGTTCTTC.

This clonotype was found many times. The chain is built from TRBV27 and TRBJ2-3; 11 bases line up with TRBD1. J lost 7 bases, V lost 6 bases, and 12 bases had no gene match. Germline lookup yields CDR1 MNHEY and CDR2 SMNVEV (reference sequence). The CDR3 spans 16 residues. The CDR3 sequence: CASSGQGALIGNTQYF. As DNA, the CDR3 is TGTGCCAGCAGCGGACAGGGGGCGCTTATTGGCAATACGCAGTATTTT.

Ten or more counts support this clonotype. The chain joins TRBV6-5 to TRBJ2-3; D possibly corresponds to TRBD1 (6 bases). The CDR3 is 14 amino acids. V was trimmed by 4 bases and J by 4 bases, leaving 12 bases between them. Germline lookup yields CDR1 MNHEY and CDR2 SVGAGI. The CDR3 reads CASSFTGIADTQYF. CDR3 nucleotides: TGTGCCAGCAGTTTTACAGGGATAGCAGATACGCAGTATTTT.

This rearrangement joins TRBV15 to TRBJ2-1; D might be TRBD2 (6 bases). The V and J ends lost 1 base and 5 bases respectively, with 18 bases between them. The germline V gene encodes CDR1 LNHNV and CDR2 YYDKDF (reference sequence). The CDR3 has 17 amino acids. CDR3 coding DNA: TGTGCCACCAGCAGAGTTCTGGGGGGTCACTACAACAATGAGCAGTTCTTC. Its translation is CATSRVLGGHYNNEQFF. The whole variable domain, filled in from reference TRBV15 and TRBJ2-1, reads DAMVIQNPRYQVTQFGKPVTLSCSQTLNHNVMYWYQQKSSQAPKLLFHYYDKDFNNEADTPDNFQSRRPNTSFCFLDIRSPGLGDTAMYLCATSRVLGGHYNNEQFFGPGTRLTVL.

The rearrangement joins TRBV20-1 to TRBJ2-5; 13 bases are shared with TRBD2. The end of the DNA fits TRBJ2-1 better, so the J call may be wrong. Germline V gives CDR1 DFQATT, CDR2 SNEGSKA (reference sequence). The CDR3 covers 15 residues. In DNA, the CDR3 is TGCAGTGCCAGCCATACTAGCGGGAGGGTCAATGAGCAGTTCTTC. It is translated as CSASHTSGRVNEQFF.

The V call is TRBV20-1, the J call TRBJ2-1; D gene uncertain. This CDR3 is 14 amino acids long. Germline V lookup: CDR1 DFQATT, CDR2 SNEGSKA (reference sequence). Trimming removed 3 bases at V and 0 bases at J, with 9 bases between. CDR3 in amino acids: CSASRLISYNEQFF. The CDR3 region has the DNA TGCAGTGCTAGTAGGCTTATCTCCTACAATGAGCAGTTCTTC.

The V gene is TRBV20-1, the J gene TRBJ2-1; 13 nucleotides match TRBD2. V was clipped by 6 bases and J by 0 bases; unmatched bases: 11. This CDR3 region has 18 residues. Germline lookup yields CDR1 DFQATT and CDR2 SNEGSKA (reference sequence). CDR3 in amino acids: CSAEPLAGGPSSYNEQFF. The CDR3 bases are TGCAGTGCGGAACCACTAGCGGGAGGGCCGAGCTCCTACAATGAGCAGTTCTTC.

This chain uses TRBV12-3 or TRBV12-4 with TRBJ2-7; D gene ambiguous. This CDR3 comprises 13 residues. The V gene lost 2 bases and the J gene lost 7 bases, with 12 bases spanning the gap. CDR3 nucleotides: TGTGCCAGCAGTTTATTCAGCCTGGGAGAGCAGTACTTC. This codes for CASSLFSLGEQYF.

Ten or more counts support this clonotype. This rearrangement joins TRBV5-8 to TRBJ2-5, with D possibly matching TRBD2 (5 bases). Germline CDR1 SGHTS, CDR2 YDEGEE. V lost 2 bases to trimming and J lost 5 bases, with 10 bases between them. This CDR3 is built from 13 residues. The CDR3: CASSFDPGETQYF. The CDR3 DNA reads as TGTGCCAGCAGCTTTGACCCGGGGGAGACCCAGTACTTC. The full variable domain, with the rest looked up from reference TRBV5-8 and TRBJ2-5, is EAGVTQSPTHLIKTRGQQATLRCSPISGHTSVYWYQQALGLGLQFLLWYDEGEERNRGNFPPRFSGRQFPNYSSELNVNALELEDSALYLCASSFDPGETQYFGPGTRLLVL.

Here the CDR3 reads CASSFLQGGLETQYF. The CDR3 DNA sequence: TGTGCCAGCAGTTTTTTACAGGGAGGGTTGGAGACCCAGTACTTC. The gene calls are TRBV27 and TRBJ2-5; maybe TRBD2 (7 bases). Looked up from germline, CDR1 is MNHEY and CDR2 is SMNVEV (reference sequence). The CDR3 is 15 residues long. With 3 bases removed from V and 5 bases from J, the gap between germline ends came to 16 bases.

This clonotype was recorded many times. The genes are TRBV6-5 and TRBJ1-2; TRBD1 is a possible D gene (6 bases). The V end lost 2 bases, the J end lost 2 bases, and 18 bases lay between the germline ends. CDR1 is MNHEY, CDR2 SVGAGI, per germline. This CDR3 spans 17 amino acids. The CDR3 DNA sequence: TGTGCCAGCAGTTACAGCACTAGGGACATCGGAAACTATGGCTACACCTTC. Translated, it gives CASSYSTRDIGNYGYTF.

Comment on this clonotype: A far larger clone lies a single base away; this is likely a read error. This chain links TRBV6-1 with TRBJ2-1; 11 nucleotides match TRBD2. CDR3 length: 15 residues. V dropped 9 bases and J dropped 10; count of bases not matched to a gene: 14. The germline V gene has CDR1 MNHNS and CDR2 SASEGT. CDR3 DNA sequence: TGTGCCAGAAGCCCTGGTAGCGGGAGGGCCCCGGAGCAGTTCTTC. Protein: CARSPGSGRAPEQFF.

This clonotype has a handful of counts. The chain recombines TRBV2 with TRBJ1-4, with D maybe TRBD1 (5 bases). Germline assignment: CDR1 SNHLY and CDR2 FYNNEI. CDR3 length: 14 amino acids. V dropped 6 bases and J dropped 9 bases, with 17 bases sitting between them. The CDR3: CASRETVLGQKLFF. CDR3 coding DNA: TGTGCCAGCAGGGAGACAGTCCTTGGGCAAAAACTGTTTTTT.

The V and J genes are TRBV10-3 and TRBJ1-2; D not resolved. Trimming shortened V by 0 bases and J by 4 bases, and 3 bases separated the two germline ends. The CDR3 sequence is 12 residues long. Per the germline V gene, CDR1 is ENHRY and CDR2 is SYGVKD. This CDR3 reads CAISESTYGYTF. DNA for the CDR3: TGTGCCATCAGTGAGTCGACCTATGGCTACACCTTC.

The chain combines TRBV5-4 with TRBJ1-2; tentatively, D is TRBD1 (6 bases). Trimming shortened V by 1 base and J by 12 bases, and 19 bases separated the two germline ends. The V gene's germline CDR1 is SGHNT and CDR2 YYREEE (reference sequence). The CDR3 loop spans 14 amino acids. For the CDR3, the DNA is TGTGCCAGCAGCTTGTCGAGCGGGGGCAATATGGACACCTTC. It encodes CASSLSSGGNMDTF.

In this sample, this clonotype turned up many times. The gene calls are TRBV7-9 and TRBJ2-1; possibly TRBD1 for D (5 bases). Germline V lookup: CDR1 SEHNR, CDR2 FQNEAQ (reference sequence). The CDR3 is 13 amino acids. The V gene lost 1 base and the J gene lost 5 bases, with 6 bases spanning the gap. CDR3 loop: CASSLGGHNEQFF. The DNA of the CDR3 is TGTGCCAGCAGCTTAGGGGGCCACAATGAGCAGTTCTTC. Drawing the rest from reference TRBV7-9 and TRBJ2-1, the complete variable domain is DTGVSQNPRHKITKRGQNVTFRCDPISEHNRLYWYRQTLGQGPEFLTYFQNEAQLEKSRLLSDRFSAERPKGSFSTLEIQRTEQGDSAMYLCASSLGGHNEQFFGPGTRLTVL.

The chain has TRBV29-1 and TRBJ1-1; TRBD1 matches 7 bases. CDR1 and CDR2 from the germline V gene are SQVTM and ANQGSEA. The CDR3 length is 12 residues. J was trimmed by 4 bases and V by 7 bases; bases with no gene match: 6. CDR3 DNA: TGCAGCGCCCCACAGGGGTCCACTGAAGCTTTCTTT. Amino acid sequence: CSAPQGSTEAFF. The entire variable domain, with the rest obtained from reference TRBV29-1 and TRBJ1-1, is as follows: SAVISQKPSRDICQRGTSLTIQCQVDSQVTMMFWYRQQPGQSLTLIATANQGSEATYESGFVIDKFPISRPNLTFSTLTVSNMSPEDSSIYLCSAPQGSTEAFFGQGTRLTVV.

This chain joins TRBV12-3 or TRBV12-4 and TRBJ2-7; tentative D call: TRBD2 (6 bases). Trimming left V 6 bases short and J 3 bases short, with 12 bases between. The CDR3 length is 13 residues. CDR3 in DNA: TGTGCCAGCAGGCGGCCGGGGGTCTACGAGCAGTACTTC. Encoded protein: CASRRPGVYEQYF.

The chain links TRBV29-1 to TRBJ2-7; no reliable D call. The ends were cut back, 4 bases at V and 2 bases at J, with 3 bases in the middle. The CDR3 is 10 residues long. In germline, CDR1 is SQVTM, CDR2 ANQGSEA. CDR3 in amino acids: CSVVTYEQYF. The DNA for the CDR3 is TGCAGCGTTGTTACCTACGAGCAGTACTTC.

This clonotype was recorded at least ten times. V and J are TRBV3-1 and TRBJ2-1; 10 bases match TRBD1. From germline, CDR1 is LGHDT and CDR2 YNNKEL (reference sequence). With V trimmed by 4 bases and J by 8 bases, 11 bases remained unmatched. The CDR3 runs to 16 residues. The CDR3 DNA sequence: TGTGCCAGCAGCCCCCTATTTGGACAGGGGGGGGATGAGCAGTTCTTC. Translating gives CASSPLFGQGGDEQFF.

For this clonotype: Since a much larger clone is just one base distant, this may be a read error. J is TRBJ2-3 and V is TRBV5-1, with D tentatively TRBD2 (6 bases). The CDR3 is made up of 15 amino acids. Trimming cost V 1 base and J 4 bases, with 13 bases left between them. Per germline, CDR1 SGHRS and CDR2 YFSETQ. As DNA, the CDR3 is TGCGCCAGCAGCTTGCGCGGGGTCGATGCAGATACGCAGTATTTT. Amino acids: CASSLRGVDADTQYF.

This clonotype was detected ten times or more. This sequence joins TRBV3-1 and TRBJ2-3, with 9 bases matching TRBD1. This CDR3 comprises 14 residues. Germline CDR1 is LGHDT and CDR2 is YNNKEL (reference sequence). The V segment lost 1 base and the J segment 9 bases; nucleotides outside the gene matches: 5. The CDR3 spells CASSQATGGLTQYF. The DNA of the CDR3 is TGTGCCAGCAGCCAAGCGACAGGGGGGCTCACGCAGTATTTT.

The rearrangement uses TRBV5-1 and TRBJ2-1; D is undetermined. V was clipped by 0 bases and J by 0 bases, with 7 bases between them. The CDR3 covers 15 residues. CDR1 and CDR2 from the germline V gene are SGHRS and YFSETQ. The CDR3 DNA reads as TGCGCCAGCAGCTTGGAAACAGCCTCCTACAATGAGCAGTTCTTC. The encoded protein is CASSLETASYNEQFF.

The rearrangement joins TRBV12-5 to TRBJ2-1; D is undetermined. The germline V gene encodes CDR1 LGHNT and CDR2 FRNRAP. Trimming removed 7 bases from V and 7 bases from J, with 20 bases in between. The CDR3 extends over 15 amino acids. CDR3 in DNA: TGTGCTAGTGCGCGGTCCCGGCCCTCCGCGAATGAGCAGTTCTTC. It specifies CASARSRPSANEQFF. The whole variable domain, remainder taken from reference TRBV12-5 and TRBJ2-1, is DARVTQTPRHKVTEMGQEVTMRCQPILGHNTVFWYRQTMMQGLELLAYFRNRAPLDDSGMPKDRFSAEMPDATLATLKIQPSEPRDSAVYFCASARSRPSANEQFFGPGTRLTVL.

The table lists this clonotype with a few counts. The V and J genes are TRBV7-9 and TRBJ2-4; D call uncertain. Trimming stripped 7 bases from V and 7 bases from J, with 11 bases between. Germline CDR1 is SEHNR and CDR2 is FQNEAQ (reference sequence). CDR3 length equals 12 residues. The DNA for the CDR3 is TGTGCCAGCACCTCCTACGACAACATTCAGTACTTC. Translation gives CASTSYDNIQYF.

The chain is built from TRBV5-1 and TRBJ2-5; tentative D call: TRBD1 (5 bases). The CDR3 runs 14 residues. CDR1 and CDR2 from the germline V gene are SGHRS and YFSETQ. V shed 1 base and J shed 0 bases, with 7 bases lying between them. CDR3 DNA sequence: TGCGCCAGCAGCTTGCAGGGCGACCAAGAGACCCAGTACTTC. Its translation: CASSLQGDQETQYF.

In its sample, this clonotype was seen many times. CDR3 sequence reads: CASSAPPASGNDEQFF. The CDR3 DNA reads as TGTGCCAGCAGCGCCCCACCCGCTAGCGGGAATGATGAGCAGTTCTTC. The chain has TRBV7-9 and TRBJ2-1; 9 nucleotides match TRBD2. The CDR3 contains 16 residues. Trimming at V came to 5 bases and at J to 8 bases, leaving 13 bases not matched to a gene. Germline CDR1 SEHNR, CDR2 FQNEAQ (reference sequence).

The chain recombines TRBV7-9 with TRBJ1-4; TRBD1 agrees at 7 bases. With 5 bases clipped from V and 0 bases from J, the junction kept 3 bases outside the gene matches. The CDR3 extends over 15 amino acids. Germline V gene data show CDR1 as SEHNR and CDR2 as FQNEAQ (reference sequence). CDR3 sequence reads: CASSPTGATNEKLFF. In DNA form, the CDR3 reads TGTGCCAGCAGCCCAACAGGGGCAACTAATGAAAAACTGTTTTTT.